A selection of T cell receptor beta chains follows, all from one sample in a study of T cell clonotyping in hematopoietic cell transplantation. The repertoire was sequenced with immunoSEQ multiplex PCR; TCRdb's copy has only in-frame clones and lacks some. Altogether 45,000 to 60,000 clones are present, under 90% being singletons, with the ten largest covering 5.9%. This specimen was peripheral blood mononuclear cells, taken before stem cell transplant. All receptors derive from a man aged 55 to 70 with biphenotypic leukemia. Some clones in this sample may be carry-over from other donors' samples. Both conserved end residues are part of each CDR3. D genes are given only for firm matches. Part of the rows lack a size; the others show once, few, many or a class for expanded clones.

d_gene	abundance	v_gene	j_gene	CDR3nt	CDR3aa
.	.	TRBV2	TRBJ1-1	TGTGCCAGTGCGACAGCGTTGAACACTGAAGCTTTCTTT	CASATALNTEAFF
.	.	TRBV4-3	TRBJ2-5	TGCGCCAGCAGCCAAGATTTTCGGGGAACGGAGACCCAGTACTTC	CASSQDFRGTETQYF
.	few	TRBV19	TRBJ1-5	TGTGCCAGTAGTATAGCGGGTCCGGGCAATCAGCCCCAGCATTTT	CASSIAGPGNQPQHF
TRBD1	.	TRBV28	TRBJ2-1	TGTGCCAGCAGTTGTACGACAGGGAGCTCCTACAATGAGCAGTTCTTC	CASSCTTGSSYNEQFF
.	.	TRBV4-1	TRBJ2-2	TGCGCCAGCAGCCAAGGGGGGCAGACAGTGAGGGTTTTCAACACCGGGGAGCTGTTTTTT	CASSQGGQTVRVFNTGELFF
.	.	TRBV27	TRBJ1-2	TGTGCCAGCAGTTTAACGGCCACTAACTATGGCTACACCTTC	CASSLTATNYGYTF
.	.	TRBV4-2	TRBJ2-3	TGTGCCAGCAGCCAAACCTATGGAGGGATATCAACTAGCACAGATACGCAGTATTTT	CASSQTYGGISTSTDTQYF
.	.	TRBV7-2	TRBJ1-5	TGTGCCAGCAGCTTCGACAACAATCAGCCCCAGCATTTT	CASSFDNNQPQHF
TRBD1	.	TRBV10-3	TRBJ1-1	TGTGCCATCAGCCGGGACAGGGGGACTGAAGCTTTCTTT	CAISRDRGTEAFF
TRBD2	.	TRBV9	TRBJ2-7	TGTGCCAGCAGCGTAGCTCCAGCGGGAGCACCCTACGAGCAGTACTTC	CASSVAPAGAPYEQYF
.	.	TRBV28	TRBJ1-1	TGTGCCAGCCCACCTGGGGGGGCATGGGACACTGAAGCTTTCTTT	CASPPGGAWDTEAFF
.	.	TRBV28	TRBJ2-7	TGTGCCAGCAGCAACCTCAGGGAGTCGGGGATAGGATTCACCTACGAGCAGTACTTC	CASSNLRESGIGFTYEQYF
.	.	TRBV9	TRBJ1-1	TGTGCCAGCAGCGCTAACATGAACACTGAAGCTTTCTTT	CASSANMNTEAFF
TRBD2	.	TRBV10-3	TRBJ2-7	TGTGCCATCAGTGAGTCAAGACTAGCGGGAGTCTACGAGCAGTACTTC	CAISESRLAGVYEQYF
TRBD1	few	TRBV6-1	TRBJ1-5	TGTGCCAGCAGTGAAGCCGGGACAGGCGATCAGCCCCAGCATTTT	CASSEAGTGDQPQHF
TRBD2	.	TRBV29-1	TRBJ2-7	TGCAGCGTTCGGCGGGAGCCCGTATCCTACGAGCAGTACTTC	CSVRREPVSYEQYF
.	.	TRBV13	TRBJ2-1	TGTGCCAGCAGTAGGGGTTCCGGAGGCCTAAGCTCCTACAATGAGCAGTTCTTC	CASSRGSGGLSSYNEQFF
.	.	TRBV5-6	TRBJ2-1	TGTGCCAGCAGCTTTTCCACCGGTAGCTCCTACAATGAGCAGTTCTTC	CASSFSTGSSYNEQFF
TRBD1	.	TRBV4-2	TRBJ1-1	TGTGCCAGCAGCCAAGCCGGGGACAGGGGAGGGGGTTGGTACACTGAAGCTTTCTTT	CASSQAGDRGGGWYTEAFF
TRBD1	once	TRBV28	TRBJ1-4	TGTGCCAGCACCGGGACAGCTAATGAAAAACTGTTTTTT	CASTGTANEKLFF
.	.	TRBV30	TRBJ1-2	TGTGCCTGGAATCTTGTCGAAGGGTTTGGCTACACCTTC	CAWNLVEGFGYTF
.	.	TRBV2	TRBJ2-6	TGTGCCAGCAGTGACAGGAACTCTGGGGCCAACGTCCTGACTTTC	CASSDRNSGANVLTF
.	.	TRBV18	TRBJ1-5	TGTGCCAGCTCACCCCTGAAGACAGCGCGGGAGCCCCAGCATTTT	CASSPLKTAREPQHF
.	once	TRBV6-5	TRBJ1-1	TGTGCCAGCAGTTACTCGTGGGGCGCGAACACTGAAGCTTTCTTT	CASSYSWGANTEAFF
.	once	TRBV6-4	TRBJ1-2	TGTGCCAGCAGCCGGACAGCTAACTATGGCTACACCTTC	CASSRTANYGYTF
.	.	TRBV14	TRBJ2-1	TGTGCCAGCAGCCCCCGATTGGACAATGAGCAGTTCTTC	CASSPRLDNEQFF
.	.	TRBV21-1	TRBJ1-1	TGTGCCAGCAGCAAACCGCGGGACAGGGCTTTCTTT	CASSKPRDRAFF
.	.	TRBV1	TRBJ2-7	TGCACCAGCAGCCAAGATTGGGGAAGGGACTCTCACGAGCAGTACTTC	CTSSQDWGRDSHEQYF
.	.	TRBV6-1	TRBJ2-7	TGTGCCAGCAGTGACAGCCCGGCATACGAGCAGTACTTC	CASSDSPAYEQYF
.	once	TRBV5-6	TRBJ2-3	TGTGCCAGCAGCTTGGTCGGCTTTGGCACAGATACGCAGTATTTT	CASSLVGFGTDTQYF
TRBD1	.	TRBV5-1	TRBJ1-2	TGCGCCAGCAAGGACAGGGGTGACGGCTACACCTTC	CASKDRGDGYTF
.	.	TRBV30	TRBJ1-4	TGTGCCTGGAGTGCGAGATCCACAGGGGAAAAACTGTTTTTT	CAWSARSTGEKLFF
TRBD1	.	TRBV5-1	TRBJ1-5	TGCGCCAGCAGAAGAGGACCGACAGGGAATCAGCCCCAGCATTTT	CASRRGPTGNQPQHF
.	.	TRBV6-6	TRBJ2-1	TGTGCCAGCAGCCGGCCCTACAATGAGCAGTTCTTC	CASSRPYNEQFF
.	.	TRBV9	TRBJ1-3	TGTGCCAGCAGCCTGAAGGGGGTTCATGGAAACACCATATATTTT	CASSLKGVHGNTIYF
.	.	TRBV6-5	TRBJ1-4	TGTGCCACAGCCGCACAGAAGAATGAAAAACTGTTTTTT	CATAAQKNEKLFF
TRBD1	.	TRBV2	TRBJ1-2	TGTGCCAGCAGGGAGACAGGGGGCGCGTATGGCTACACCTTC	CASRETGGAYGYTF
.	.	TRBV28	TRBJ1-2	TGTGCCAGCAGTATTTCAAGAGGAGGCTACACCTTC	CASSISRGGYTF
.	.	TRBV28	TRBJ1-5	TGTGCCAGCGAGGAGTTGGGTCAGCCCCAGCATTTT	CASEELGQPQHF
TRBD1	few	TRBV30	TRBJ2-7	TGTGCCTGGAGTGTTGGGACAGGCTACGAGCAGTACTTC	CAWSVGTGYEQYF
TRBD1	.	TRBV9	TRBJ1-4	TGTGCCAGCAGAGGACAGGGTAATGAAAAACTGTTTTTT	CASRGQGNEKLFF
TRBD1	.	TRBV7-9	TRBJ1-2	TGTGCCATCGGGACAGGCGGACTTTATGGCTACACCTTC	CAIGTGGLYGYTF
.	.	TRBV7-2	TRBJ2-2	TGTGCCAGCAGTCCCGGGCCCACCGGGGAGCTGTTTTTT	CASSPGPTGELFF
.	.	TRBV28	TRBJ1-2	TGTGCCAGCAGTGGCCCGCAGGGAAATTATGGCTACACCTTC	CASSGPQGNYGYTF
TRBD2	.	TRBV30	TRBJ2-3	TGTGCCTGGGGACCGGGAGGGGACACAGATACGCAGTATTTT	CAWGPGGDTDTQYF
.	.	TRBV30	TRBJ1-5	TGTGCCTGGAGTGAAATGTTCAATCAGCCCCAGCATTTT	CAWSEMFNQPQHF